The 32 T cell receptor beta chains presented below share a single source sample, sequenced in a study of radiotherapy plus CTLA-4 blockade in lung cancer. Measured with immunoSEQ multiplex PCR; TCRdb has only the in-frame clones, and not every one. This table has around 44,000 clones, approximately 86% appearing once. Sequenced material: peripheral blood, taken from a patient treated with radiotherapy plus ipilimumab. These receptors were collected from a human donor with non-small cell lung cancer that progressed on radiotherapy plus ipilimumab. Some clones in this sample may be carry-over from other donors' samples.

The DNA of the CDR3 is TGCGCCAGCAGCTCTGGGGGACTAGCGGGAGGGCACACCGGGGAGCTGTTTTTT. Translated, it gives CASSSGGLAGGHTGELFF. This chain connects TRBV5-1 to TRBJ2-2, with 16 bases that match TRBD2. V was clipped by 3 bases and J by 3 bases; unmatched bases: 5. The germline V gene encodes CDR1 SGHRS and CDR2 YFSETQ. The CDR3 contains 18 residues.

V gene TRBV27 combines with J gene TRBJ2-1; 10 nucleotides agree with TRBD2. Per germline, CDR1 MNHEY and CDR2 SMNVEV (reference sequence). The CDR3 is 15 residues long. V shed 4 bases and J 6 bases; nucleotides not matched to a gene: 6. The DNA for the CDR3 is TGTGCCAGCAGTTACCTAGCGGGAGAACTCAATGAGCAGTTCTTC. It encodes CASSYLAGELNEQFF.

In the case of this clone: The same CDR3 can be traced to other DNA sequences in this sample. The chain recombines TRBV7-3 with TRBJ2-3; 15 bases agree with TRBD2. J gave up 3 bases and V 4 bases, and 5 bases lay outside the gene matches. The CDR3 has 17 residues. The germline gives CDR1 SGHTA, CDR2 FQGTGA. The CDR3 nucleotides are TGTGCCAGCAGCTCATCGGGACTAGCGGGGGGTACAGATACGCAGTATTTT. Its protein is CASSSSGLAGGTDTQYF.

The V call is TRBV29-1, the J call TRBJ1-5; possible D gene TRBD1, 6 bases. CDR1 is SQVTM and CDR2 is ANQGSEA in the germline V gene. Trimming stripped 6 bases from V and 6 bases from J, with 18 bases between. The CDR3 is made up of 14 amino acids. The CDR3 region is CSVSDRNAGQPQHF. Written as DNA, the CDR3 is TGCAGCGTCTCCGACAGGAATGCGGGTCAGCCCCAGCATTTT.

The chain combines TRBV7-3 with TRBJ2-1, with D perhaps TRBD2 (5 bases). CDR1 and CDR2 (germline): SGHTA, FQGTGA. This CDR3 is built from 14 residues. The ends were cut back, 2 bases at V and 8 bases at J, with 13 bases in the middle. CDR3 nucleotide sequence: TGTGCCAGCAGCTTATACTTAGCGCCCCATGAGCAGTTCTTC. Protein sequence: CASSLYLAPHEQFF.

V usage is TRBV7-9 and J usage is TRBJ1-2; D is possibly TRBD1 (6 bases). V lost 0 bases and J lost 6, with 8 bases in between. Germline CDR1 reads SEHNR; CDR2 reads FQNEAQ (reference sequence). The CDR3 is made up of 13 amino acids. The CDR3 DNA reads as TGTGCCAGCAGCTTAGCGGGGGCTCATGGCTACACCTTC. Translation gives CASSLAGAHGYTF.

The CDR3 nucleotides are TGTGCCAGTAGCTCCGACGGGACATCCATAGGTAGGTCCTCCTACAATGAGCAGTTCTTC. Translation gives CASSSDGTSIGRSSYNEQFF. The chain uses TRBV19 and TRBJ2-1, with D tentatively TRBD1 (6 bases). The V and J ends lost 6 bases and 0 bases respectively, with 27 bases between them. Germline CDR1 is LNHDA and CDR2 is SQIVND (reference sequence). The length of the CDR3 is 20 residues.

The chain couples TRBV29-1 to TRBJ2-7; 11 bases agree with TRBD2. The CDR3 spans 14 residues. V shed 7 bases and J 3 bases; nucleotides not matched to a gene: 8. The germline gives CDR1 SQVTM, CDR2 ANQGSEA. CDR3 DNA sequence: TGCAGCGCTAGACTAGCGGGACGTAACTACGAGCAGTACTTC. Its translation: CSARLAGRNYEQYF.

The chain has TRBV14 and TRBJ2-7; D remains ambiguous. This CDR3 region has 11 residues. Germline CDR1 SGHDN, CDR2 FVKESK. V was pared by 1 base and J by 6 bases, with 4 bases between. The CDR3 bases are TGTGCCAGCAGCCAAGGTAGCGAGCAGTACTTC. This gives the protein CASSQGSEQYF.

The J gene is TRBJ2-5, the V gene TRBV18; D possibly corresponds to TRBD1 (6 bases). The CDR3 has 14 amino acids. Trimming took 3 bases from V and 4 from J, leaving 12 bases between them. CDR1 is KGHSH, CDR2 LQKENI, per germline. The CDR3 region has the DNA TGTGCCAGCTCACCTGGACAGAACCCAGAGACCCAGTACTTC. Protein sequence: CASSPGQNPETQYF.

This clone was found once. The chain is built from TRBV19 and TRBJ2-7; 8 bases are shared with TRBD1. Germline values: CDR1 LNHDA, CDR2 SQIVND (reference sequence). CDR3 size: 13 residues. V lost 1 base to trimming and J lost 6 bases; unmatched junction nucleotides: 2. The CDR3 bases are TGTGCCAGTAGTATAGTCGACAGGGGCGAGCAGTACTTC. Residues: CASSIVDRGEQYF.

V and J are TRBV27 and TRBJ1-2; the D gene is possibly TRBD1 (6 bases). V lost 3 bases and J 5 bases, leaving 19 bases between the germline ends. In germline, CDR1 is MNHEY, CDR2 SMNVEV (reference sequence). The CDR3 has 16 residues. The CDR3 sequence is CASSFFSRGLSYGYTF. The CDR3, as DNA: TGTGCCAGCAGTTTCTTTTCCAGGGGCCTATCTTATGGCTACACCTTC.

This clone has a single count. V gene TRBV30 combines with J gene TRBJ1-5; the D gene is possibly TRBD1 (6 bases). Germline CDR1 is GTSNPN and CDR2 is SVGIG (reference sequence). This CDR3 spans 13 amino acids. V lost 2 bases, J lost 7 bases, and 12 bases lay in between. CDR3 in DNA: TGTGCCTGGAGTACCCAACAGGGCCAGCCCCAGCATTTT. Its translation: CAWSTQQGQPQHF.

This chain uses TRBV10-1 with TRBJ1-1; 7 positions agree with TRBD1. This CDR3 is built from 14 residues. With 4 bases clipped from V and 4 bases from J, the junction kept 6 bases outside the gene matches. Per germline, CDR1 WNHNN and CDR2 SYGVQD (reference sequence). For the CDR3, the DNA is TGCGCCAGCAGTGGATCAGGGGGTACCACTGAAGCTTTCTTT. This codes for CASSGSGGTTEAFF.

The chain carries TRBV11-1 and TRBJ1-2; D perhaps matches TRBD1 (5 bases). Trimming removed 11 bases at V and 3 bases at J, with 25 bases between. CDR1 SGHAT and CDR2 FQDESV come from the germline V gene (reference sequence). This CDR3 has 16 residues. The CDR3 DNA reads TGTGCCGGGTCCTCCGGGGGGGGGAGCCGATACTATGGCTACACCTTC. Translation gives CAGSSGGGSRYYGYTF.

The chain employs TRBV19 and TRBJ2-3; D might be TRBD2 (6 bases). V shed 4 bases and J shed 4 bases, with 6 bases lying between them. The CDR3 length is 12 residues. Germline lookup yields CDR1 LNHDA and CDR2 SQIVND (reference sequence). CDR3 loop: CASSRGADTQYF. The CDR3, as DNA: TGTGCCAGTAGTAGGGGGGCAGATACGCAGTATTTT.

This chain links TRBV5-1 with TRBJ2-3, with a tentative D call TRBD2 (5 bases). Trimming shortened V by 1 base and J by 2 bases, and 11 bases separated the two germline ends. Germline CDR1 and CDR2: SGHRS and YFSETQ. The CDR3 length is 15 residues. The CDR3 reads CASSLNGEYTDTQYF. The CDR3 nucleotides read TGCGCCAGCAGCTTGAACGGGGAATACACAGATACGCAGTATTTT.

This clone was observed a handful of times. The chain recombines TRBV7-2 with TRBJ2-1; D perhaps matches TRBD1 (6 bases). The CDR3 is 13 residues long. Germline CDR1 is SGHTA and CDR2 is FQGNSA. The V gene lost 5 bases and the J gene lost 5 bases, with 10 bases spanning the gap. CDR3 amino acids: CASSVGQNNEQFF. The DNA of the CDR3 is TGTGCCAGCAGCGTGGGACAAAACAATGAGCAGTTCTTC.

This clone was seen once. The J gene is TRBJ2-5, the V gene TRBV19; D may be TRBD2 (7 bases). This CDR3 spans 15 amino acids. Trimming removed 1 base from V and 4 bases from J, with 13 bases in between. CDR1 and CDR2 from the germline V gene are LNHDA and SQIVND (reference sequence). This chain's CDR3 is CASSIGGGWGETQYF. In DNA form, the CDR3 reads TGTGCCAGTAGTATAGGGGGGGGCTGGGGAGAGACCCAGTACTTC.

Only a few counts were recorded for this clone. The CDR3 loop is CASEGAGGGTEAFF. The CDR3 nucleotides are TGTGCCAGTGAGGGGGCGGGGGGTGGAACTGAAGCTTTCTTT. The chain combines TRBV19 with TRBJ1-1, with 7 bases aligning to TRBD1. Germline CDR1 reads LNHDA; CDR2 reads SQIVND (reference sequence). CDR3 length: 14 residues. Unmatched junction bases numbered 11, after V lost 8 bases and J lost 5 bases.

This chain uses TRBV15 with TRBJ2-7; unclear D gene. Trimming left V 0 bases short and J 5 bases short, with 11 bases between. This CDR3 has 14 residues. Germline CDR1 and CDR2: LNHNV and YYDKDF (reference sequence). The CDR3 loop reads CATSRDHQRNEQYF. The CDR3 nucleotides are TGTGCCACCAGCAGAGATCACCAGAGGAACGAGCAGTACTTC.

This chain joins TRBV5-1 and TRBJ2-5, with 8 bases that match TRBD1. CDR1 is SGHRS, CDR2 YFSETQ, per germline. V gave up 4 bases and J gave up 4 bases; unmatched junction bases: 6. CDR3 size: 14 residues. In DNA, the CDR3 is TGCGCCAGCAGCCCAGGACAGGGCTCAGAGACCCAGTACTTC. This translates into CASSPGQGSETQYF. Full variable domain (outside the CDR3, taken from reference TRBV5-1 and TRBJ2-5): KAGVTQTPRYLIKTRGQQVTLSCSPISGHRSVSWYQQTPGQGLQFLFEYFSETQRNKGNFPGRFSGRQFSNSRSEMNVSTLELGDSALYLCASSPGQGSETQYFGPGTRLLVL.

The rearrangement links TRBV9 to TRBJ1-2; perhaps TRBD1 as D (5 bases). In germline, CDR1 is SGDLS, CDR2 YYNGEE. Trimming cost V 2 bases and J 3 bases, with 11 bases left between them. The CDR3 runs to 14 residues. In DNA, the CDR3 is TGTGCCAGCAGCGTCGGGACTTACGACTATGGCTACACCTTC. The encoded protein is CASSVGTYDYGYTF.

The CDR3 here is CASRAGGTYEQYF. The CDR3 DNA is TGTGCCAGTAGGGCGGGGGGGACCTACGAGCAGTACTTC. V is TRBV19 and J is TRBJ2-7; 9 positions agree with TRBD2. CDR3 length: 13 amino acids. Germline values: CDR1 LNHDA, CDR2 SQIVND (reference sequence). V shed 6 bases and J 2 bases; nucleotides not matched to a gene: 2.

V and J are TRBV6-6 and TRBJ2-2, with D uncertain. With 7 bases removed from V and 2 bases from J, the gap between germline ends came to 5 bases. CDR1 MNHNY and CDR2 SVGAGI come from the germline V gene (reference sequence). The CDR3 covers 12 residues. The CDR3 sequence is CASTVNTGELFF. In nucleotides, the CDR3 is TGTGCCAGCACCGTCAACACCGGGGAGCTGTTTTTT.

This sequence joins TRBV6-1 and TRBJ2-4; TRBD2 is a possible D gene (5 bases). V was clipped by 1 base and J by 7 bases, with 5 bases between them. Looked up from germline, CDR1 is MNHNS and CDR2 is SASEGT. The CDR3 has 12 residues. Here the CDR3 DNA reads TGTGCCAGCAGTGAAGGGGAGAACATTCAGTACTTC. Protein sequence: CASSEGENIQYF.

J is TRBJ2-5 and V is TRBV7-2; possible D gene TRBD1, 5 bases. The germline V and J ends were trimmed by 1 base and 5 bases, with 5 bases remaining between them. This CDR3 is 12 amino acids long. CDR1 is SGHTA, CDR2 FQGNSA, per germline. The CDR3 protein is CASSLDRETQYF. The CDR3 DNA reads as TGTGCCAGCAGCTTAGACAGGGAGACCCAGTACTTC. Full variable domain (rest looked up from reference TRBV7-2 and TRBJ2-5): GAGVSQSPSNKVTEKGKDVELRCDPISGHTALYWYRQSLGQGLEFLIYFQGNSAPDKSGLPSDRFSAERTGGSVSTLTIQRTQQEDSAVYLCASSLDRETQYFGPGTRLLVL.

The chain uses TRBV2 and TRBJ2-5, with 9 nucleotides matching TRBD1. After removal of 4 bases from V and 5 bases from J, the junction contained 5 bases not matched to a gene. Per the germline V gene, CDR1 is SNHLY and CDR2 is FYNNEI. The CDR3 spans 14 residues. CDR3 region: CASSVDRGMETQYF. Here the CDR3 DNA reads TGTGCCAGCAGTGTGGACAGGGGCATGGAGACCCAGTACTTC. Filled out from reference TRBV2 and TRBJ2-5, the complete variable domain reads EPEVTQTPSHQVTQMGQEVILRCVPISNHLYFYWYRQILGQKVEFLVSFYNNEISEKSEIFDDQFSVERPDGSNFTLKIRSTKLEDSAMYFCASSVDRGMETQYFGPGTRLLVL.

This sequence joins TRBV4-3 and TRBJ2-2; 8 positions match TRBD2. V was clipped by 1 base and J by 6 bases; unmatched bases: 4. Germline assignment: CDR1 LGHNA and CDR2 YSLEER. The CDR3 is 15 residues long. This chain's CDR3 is CASSQGQTSAGELFF. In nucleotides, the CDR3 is TGCGCCAGCAGCCAAGGTCAGACTAGCGCCGGGGAGCTGTTTTTT.

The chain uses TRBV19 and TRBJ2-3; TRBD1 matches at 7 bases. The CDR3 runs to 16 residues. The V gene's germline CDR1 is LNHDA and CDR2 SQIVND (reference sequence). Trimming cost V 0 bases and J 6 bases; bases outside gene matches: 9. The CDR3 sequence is CASSIDWGTAYDTQYF. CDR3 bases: TGTGCCAGTAGTATAGATTGGGGGACAGCATACGATACGCAGTATTTT. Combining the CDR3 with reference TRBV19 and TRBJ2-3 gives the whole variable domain DGGITQSPKYLFRKEGQNVTLSCEQNLNHDAMYWYRQDPGQGLRLIYYSQIVNDFQKGDIAEGYSVSREKKESFPLTVTSAQKNPTAFYLCASSIDWGTAYDTQYFGPGTRLTVL.

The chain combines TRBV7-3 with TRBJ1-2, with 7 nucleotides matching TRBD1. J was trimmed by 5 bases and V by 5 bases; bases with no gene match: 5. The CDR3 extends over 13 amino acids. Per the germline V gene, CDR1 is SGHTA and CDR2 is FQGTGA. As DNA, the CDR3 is TGTGCCAGCAGCGAGACAGGGAATTATGGCTACACCTTC. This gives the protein CASSETGNYGYTF.

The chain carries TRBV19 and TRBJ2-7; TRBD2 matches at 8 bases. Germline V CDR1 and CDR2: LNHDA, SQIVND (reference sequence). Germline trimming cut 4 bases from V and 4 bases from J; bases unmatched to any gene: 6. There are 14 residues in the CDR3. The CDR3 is CASSTTSARYEQYF. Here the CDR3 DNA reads TGTGCCAGTAGTACGACTAGCGCCCGGTACGAGCAGTACTTC.